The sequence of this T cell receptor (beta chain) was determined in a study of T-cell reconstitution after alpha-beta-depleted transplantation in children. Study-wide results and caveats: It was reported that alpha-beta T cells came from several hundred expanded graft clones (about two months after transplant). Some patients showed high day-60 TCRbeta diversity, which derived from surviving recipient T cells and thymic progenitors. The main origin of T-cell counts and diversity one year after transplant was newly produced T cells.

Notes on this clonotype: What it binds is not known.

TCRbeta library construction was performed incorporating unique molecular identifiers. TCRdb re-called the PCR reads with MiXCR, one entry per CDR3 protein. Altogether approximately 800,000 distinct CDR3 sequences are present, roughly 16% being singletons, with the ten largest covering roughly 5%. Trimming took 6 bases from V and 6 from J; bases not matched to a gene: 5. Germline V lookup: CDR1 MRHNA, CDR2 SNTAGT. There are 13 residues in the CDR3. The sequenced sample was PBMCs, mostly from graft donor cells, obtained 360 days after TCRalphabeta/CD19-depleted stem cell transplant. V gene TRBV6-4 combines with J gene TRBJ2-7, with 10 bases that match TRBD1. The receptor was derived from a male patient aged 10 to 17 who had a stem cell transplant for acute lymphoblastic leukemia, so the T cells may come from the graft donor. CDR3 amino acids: CASSAGQGLEQYF. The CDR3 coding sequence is TGTGCCAGCAGCGCGGGACAGGGGCTCGAGCAGTACTTC.